Listed here are 24 T cell receptor beta chains from one sample, sequenced in a study of cytomegalovirus exposure and HLA in healthy donors. Researchers ran the PCR with 60 Vbeta and 13 Jbeta primers. TCRdb's table, derived via immunoSEQ multiplex PCR, lists solely in-frame clones and lacks some. The sample lists fewer than 120,000 clones; approximately 79% were seen once. The sample was PBMCs. Source of these receptors: a man aged 25-45 years in good health and CMV-seropositive.

This chain joins TRBV30 and TRBJ2-7; 13 bases are a match to TRBD2. The CDR3 has 16 amino acids. With 6 bases clipped from V and 2 bases from J, the junction kept 10 bases outside the gene matches. Germline CDR1 is GTSNPN and CDR2 is SVGIG (reference sequence). The CDR3 DNA sequence: TGTGCCTGCCCCCGACTAGCGGGGGGTAGGGCCTACGAGCAGTACTTC. Translating it yields CACPRLAGGRAYEQYF.

The chain employs TRBV27 and TRBJ1-5; 12 positions agree with TRBD1. The CDR3 spans 17 residues. Germline V lookup: CDR1 MNHEY, CDR2 SMNVEV (reference sequence). Trimming cost V 7 bases and J 2 bases; bases outside gene matches: 9. The CDR3 nucleotides are TGTGCCAGCACTCCCTCGGGACAGGGGGCTGGCAATCAGCCCCAGCATTTT. This codes for CASTPSGQGAGNQPQHF.

In its sample, this clone was seen a few times. The rearrangement joins TRBV19 to TRBJ1-4; D not resolved. The V gene lost 1 base and the J gene lost 8 bases, with 8 bases spanning the gap. Germline CDR1 and CDR2: LNHDA and SQIVND (reference sequence). This CDR3 has 13 residues. CDR3 residues: CASSIGPWEKLFF. In DNA form, the CDR3 reads TGTGCCAGTAGTATAGGGCCTTGGGAAAAACTGTTTTTT.

V and J are TRBV7-9 and TRBJ2-2; 8 bases align to TRBD1. Germline loops: CDR1 SEHNR, CDR2 FQNEAQ (reference sequence). The ends lost 8 bases at V and 3 bases at J; junction bases unmatched: 5. The CDR3 consists of 14 residues. CDR3 in amino acids: CASALTGDTGELFF. The CDR3 region has the DNA TGTGCCAGCGCATTGACAGGGGACACCGGGGAGCTGTTTTTT.

This chain connects TRBV9 to TRBJ2-5; TRBD2 matches at 9 bases. Unmatched junction bases numbered 11, after V lost 0 bases and J lost 5 bases. Looked up from germline, CDR1 is SGDLS and CDR2 is YYNGEE. The CDR3 has 17 amino acids. As DNA, the CDR3 is TGTGCCAGCAGCGTAGGGGCGGGGGGGTTTATAGGGGAGACCCAGTACTTC. It specifies CASSVGAGGFIGETQYF. The full variable domain, with the rest looked up from reference TRBV9 and TRBJ2-5, is DSGVTQTPKHLITATGQRVTLRCSPRSGDLSVYWYQQSLDQGLQFLIQYYNGEERAKGNILERFSAQQFPDLHSELNLSSLELGDSALYFCASSVGAGGFIGETQYFGPGTRLLVL.

V usage is TRBV7-3 and J usage is TRBJ2-7; the match to TRBD2 covers 9 bases. The junction had 7 bases not matched to a gene; V was cut back by 5 bases and J by 5 bases. Germline CDR1 reads SGHTA; CDR2 reads FQGTGA. CDR3 length equals 14 residues. CDR3 sequence (DNA): TGTGCCAGCAGCCGCTTGAGGACTAGCGACGAGCAGTACTTC. Translation: CASSRLRTSDEQYF.

This chain joins TRBV5-1 and TRBJ2-7; a weak D match, TRBD1 (7 bases). The CDR3 runs to 15 residues. CDR1 and CDR2 from the germline V gene are SGHRS and YFSETQ. Trimming shortened V by 0 bases and J by 2 bases, and 12 bases separated the two germline ends. CDR3 in amino acids: CASSLDPGGPYEQYF. CDR3 nucleotides: TGCGCCAGCAGCTTGGACCCAGGGGGGCCCTACGAGCAGTACTTC.

V usage is TRBV7-3 and J usage is TRBJ2-1; D gene uncertain. V lost 2 bases and J lost 7, with 9 bases in between. The CDR3 spans 13 residues. Germline CDR1 reads SGHTA; CDR2 reads FQGTGA. Here the CDR3 reads CASSLYLENEQFF. CDR3 sequence (DNA): TGTGCCAGCAGCTTATATCTTGAGAATGAGCAGTTCTTC.

V and J are TRBV10-3 and TRBJ2-5; TRBD1 matches at 8 bases. The CDR3 totals 17 residues. Germline V gene sequence: CDR1 ENHRY, CDR2 SYGVKD. J was trimmed by 4 bases and V by 4 bases; bases with no gene match: 14. The CDR3 DNA reads TGTGCCATCAGTGCCCCCAGGGGGCCAGGAGGAGGAGAGACCCAGTACTTC. As protein: CAISAPRGPGGGETQYF.

The chain combines TRBV27 with TRBJ1-1, with 11 bases fitting TRBD1. CDR3 length: 15 residues. The germline gives CDR1 MNHEY, CDR2 SMNVEV (reference sequence). The junction had 3 bases not matched to a gene; V was cut back by 2 bases and J by 4 bases. CDR3 DNA: TGTGCCAGCAGTTTAGGGACAGGGGGAGTCACTGAAGCTTTCTTT. Its protein is CASSLGTGGVTEAFF.

This clone was recorded once. The chain couples TRBV14 to TRBJ2-7; TRBD1 agrees at 7 bases. Germline values: CDR1 SGHDN, CDR2 FVKESK. Losses at the gene ends were 7 bases for V and 5 bases for J; bases not matched to a gene: 14. This CDR3 contains 15 residues. The CDR3 bases are TGTGCCAGCACCGAAGGGACAGTAGGGGCCCACGAGCAGTACTTC. This translates into CASTEGTVGAHEQYF.

The V call is TRBV23-1, the J call TRBJ2-7; D is possibly TRBD1 (5 bases). TRBV23-1 is filed as an ORF, its function uncertain. CDR3 size: 14 residues. Trimming pared 6 bases from V and 4 bases from J, leaving 16 bases between. CDR3 DNA sequence: TGCGCCAGCAGGGGAAGGGCAGGGCGATACGAGCAGTACTTC. Translating it yields CASRGRAGRYEQYF.

V usage is TRBV5-8 and J usage is TRBJ1-2; no reliable D call. The CDR3 extends over 13 amino acids. The V gene lost 7 bases and the J gene lost 3 bases, with 13 bases spanning the gap. In germline, CDR1 is SGHTS, CDR2 YDEGEE. The CDR3 region has the DNA TGTGCCAGCGACTTAGCGGGGTACTATGGCTACACCTTC. This sequence encodes CASDLAGYYGYTF.

The chain uses TRBV7-9 and TRBJ2-3, with TRBD1 as a possible D gene (5 bases). Trimming left V 2 bases short and J 3 bases short, with 15 bases between. Germline V gene data show CDR1 as SEHNR and CDR2 as FQNEAQ (reference sequence). This CDR3 contains 16 residues. CDR3 sequence reads: CASSLMPQGPTDTQYF. CDR3 in DNA: TGTGCCAGCAGCTTAATGCCTCAGGGTCCAACAGATACGCAGTATTTT.

This clone was seen just once. V usage is TRBV25-1 and J usage is TRBJ1-3, with 7 bases that match TRBD1. Germline V gives CDR1 MGHDK, CDR2 SYGVNS. The V segment lost 4 bases and the J segment 4 bases; nucleotides outside the gene matches: 7. CDR3 length: 15 residues. The CDR3 protein is CASSVQTGAGNTIYF. The CDR3 DNA follows: TGTGCCAGCAGTGTCCAAACAGGGGCCGGAAACACCATATATTTT.

The chain recombines TRBV5-4 with TRBJ1-5, with D maybe TRBD1 (6 bases). Trimming took 0 bases from V and 3 from J, leaving 10 bases between them. Germline V gives CDR1 SGHNT, CDR2 YYREEE (reference sequence). CDR3 length: 15 residues. CDR3 nucleotide sequence: TGTGCCAGCAGCTTGGCACAGGGTGACAATCAGCCCCAGCATTTT. Its translation: CASSLAQGDNQPQHF.

This chain connects TRBV4-2 to TRBJ1-2; the match to TRBD1 covers 7 bases. V was clipped by 3 bases and J by 4 bases; unmatched bases: 8. Germline CDR1 reads LGHNA; CDR2 reads YNFKEQ. This CDR3 has 15 amino acids. The CDR3 DNA sequence: TGTGCCAGCAGCCATATCGTTCGGGACAGCTATGGCTACACCTTC. The encoded protein is CASSHIVRDSYGYTF.

V and J are TRBV30 and TRBJ1-4, with D uncertain. There are 12 residues in the CDR3. Between the trimmed V and J ends, which lost 1 base and 8 bases, there was a span of 8 bases. Germline CDR1 is GTSNPN and CDR2 is SVGIG (reference sequence). The CDR3 coding sequence is TGTGCCTGGAGTGAGCGGCGGGAAAAACTGTTTTTT. Translation gives CAWSERREKLFF.

The chain employs TRBV5-6 and TRBJ1-5; 7 bases match TRBD1. Losses at the gene ends were 3 bases for V and 7 bases for J; bases not matched to a gene: 10. The CDR3 consists of 15 residues. Germline CDR1 is SGHDT and CDR2 is YYEEEE. CDR3 in DNA: TGTGCCAGCAGCTCCTCGACAGGGATGTTGCAGCCCCAGCATTTT. Its translation is CASSSSTGMLQPQHF.

This sequence joins TRBV11-2 and TRBJ1-4, with 9 bases aligning to TRBD1. Germline-derived CDR1 and CDR2 are SGHAT and FQNNGV. The J segment lost 7 bases and the V segment lost 1 base, leaving 4 bases of the junction unmatched. This CDR3 has 15 amino acids. The CDR3 loop is CASSLGTGEVEKLFF. The CDR3 DNA reads as TGTGCCAGCAGCTTAGGGACAGGGGAGGTTGAAAAACTGTTTTTT.

V and J are TRBV4-2 and TRBJ2-3; tentative D call: TRBD2 (6 bases). The ends were cut back, 0 bases at V and 7 bases at J, with 20 bases in the middle. The CDR3 is 17 amino acids. CDR1 and CDR2 from the germline V gene are LGHNA and YNFKEQ. The CDR3 loop is CASSQDRPSGLGNTQYF. The CDR3 coding sequence is TGTGCCAGCAGCCAAGACAGGCCCAGCGGGCTTGGGAATACGCAGTATTTT.

The genes are TRBV11-3 and TRBJ1-1, with TRBD1 matching 8 bases. Germline V gives CDR1 SGHNT, CDR2 YENEEA. CDR3 length: 15 amino acids. With 5 bases clipped from V and 4 bases from J, the junction kept 9 bases outside the gene matches. CDR3 DNA: TGTGCCAGCAGCACCTGGACAGGGCCAGGCACTGAAGCTTTCTTT. Its translation: CASSTWTGPGTEAFF.

This rearrangement joins TRBV10-2 to TRBJ2-5, with 10 bases aligning to TRBD1. V was pared by 10 bases and J by 5 bases, with 7 bases of the junction left unmatched. Per germline, CDR1 WSHSY and CDR2 SAAADI. The CDR3 length is 13 residues. CDR3 region: CATKTGGGETQYF. The DNA for the CDR3 is TGCGCCACCAAGACAGGGGGCGGGGAGACCCAGTACTTC.

This clone has more than one count but fewer than ten. This rearrangement joins TRBV19 to TRBJ1-5, with D possibly being TRBD1 (5 bases). The length of the CDR3 is 15 residues. The V end lost 7 bases, the J end lost 0 bases, and 13 bases lay between the germline ends. In germline, CDR1 is LNHDA, CDR2 SQIVND (reference sequence). The CDR3 region has the DNA TGTGCCAGTATTGATAGGGGCCATAGCAATCAGCCCCAGCATTTT. Translating gives CASIDRGHSNQPQHF.